Shown below are 25 T cell receptor beta chains from a single sample sequenced in a study of T cell clonality in common variable immunodeficiency. Libraries were prepared by immunoSEQ multiplex PCR; TCRdb keeps only in-frame clonotypes and omits some of them. This sample shows 50,000 to 65,000 clones and no singletons; around 0.8% rests with the ten largest. The sequenced material came from peripheral blood mononuclear cells. The receptors were gathered from a person aged 18 to 70 in good health.

This clone showed up many times. Read data end 3 residues before the CDR3 end; the end is taken from the germline J gene. The chain uses TRBV18 and TRBJ1-2; 8 bases are shared with TRBD1. The germline V gene has CDR1 KGHSH and CDR2 LQKENI. The CDR3 is made up of 19 amino acids. The trim removed 1 base at V and 4 bases at J, leaving 17 bases unmatched. Here the CDR3 reads CASSPQTGGDNGWSYGYTF. Incomplete CDR3 DNA: TGTGCCAGCTCACCACAAACAGGGGGAGACAACGGATGGAGCTATGGC. The full variable domain, in which reference TRBV18 and TRBJ1-2 provide the parts outside the CDR3, is NAGVMQNPRHLVRRRGQEARLRCSPMKGHSHVYWYRQLPEEGLKFMVYLQKENIIDESGMPKERFSAEFPKEGPSILRIQQVVRGDSAAYFCASSPQTGGDNGWSYGYTFGSGTRLTVV.

This clone was picked up many times. The CDR3 end lies 3 residues beyond the end of the read and is filled in from the germline J gene. The gene calls are TRBV2 and TRBJ1-5, with D possibly matching TRBD1 (5 bases). Germline CDR1 reads SNHLY; CDR2 reads FYNNEI. V lost 5 bases to trimming and J lost 3 bases, with 11 bases between them. This CDR3 is 14 amino acids long. CDR3 amino acids: CASSQDTANQPQHF. Partial CDR3 DNA: TGTGCCAGCAGTCAGGACACGGCCAATCAGCCC.

In its sample, this clone was seen many times. The read ends 3 residues shy of where the CDR3 ends; the end is completed using the germline J gene. V usage is TRBV6-1 and J usage is TRBJ2-3; 12 positions match TRBD2. The CDR3 totals 16 residues. CDR1 and CDR2 (germline): MNHNS, SASEGT. The junction had 1 base not matched to a gene; V was cut back by 3 bases and J by 0 bases. The CDR3: CASSETSGSSTDTQYF. The CDR3 bases that were read are TGTGCCAGCAGTGAGACTAGCGGGAGCAGCACAGATACG.

There are many counts of this clone. Read sequence stops 3 residues before the CDR3 end, and the germline J gene provides the missing end. This chain connects TRBV12-3 or TRBV12-4 to TRBJ1-1; D is perhaps TRBD1 (5 bases). CDR3 length equals 14 residues. Between the trimmed V and J ends, which lost 4 bases and 3 bases, there was a span of 12 bases. CDR3 region: CASSSAGIDTEAFF. Partial CDR3 DNA: TGTGCCAGCAGTTCTGCAGGGATTGACACTGAA.

This clone was seen repeatedly, ten times or more. Read coverage stops 3 residues before the CDR3 terminus; the germline J gene supplies the remainder. This sequence joins TRBV2 and TRBJ2-1; 8 bases are shared with TRBD2. J lost 4 bases, V lost 8 bases, and 10 bases had no gene match. The CDR3 contains 15 residues. The germline gives CDR1 SNHLY, CDR2 FYNNEI. The CDR3 DNA, read in part, is TGTGCCAGCCGGAGATTAGCGGGGCCTTACAATGAG. It translates to CASRRLAGPYNE. The entire CDR3 reads CASRRLAGPYNEQFF.

This clone was seen ten or more times. Incomplete CDR3 DNA: TGCGCCAGCAGCTTGGAGACAGGTCGTCAAGGGGGC. Encoded protein: CASSLETGRQGG. The full CDR3 protein is CASSLETGRQGGYTF. The rearrangement links TRBV5-1 to TRBJ1-2; D is perhaps TRBD1 (6 bases). The CDR3 is cut off 3 residues early in the read; its end comes from the germline J gene. The CDR3 has 15 amino acids. Germline V lookup: CDR1 SGHRS, CDR2 YFSETQ.

This clone was picked up many times. The CDR3 end lies 3 residues beyond the end of the read and is filled in from the germline J gene. The gene calls are TRBV5-8 and TRBJ2-5; 8 bases map to TRBD1. Germline V gene sequence: CDR1 SGHTS, CDR2 YDEGEE. The CDR3 is 14 amino acids. Germline trimming cut 7 bases from V and 5 bases from J; bases unmatched to any gene: 10. CDR3 bases read: TGTGCCAGCGATTTTGCGACAGGGGAGGAGACC. Amino acids: CASDFATGEET. The full CDR3 protein reads CASDFATGEETQYF.

This clone was observed at least ten times. The read gets to within 3 residues of the CDR3 end, and the germline J gene fills in the rest. The V and J genes are TRBV20-1 and TRBJ1-1; 8 nucleotides match TRBD1. The CDR3 consists of 14 residues. Germline trimming cut 5 bases from V and 3 bases from J; bases unmatched to any gene: 8. From germline, CDR1 is DFQATT and CDR2 SNEGSKA (reference sequence). The sequenced part of the CDR3 DNA is TGCAGTGCTGGCCAGGGGGCTACCCACACTGAA. Residues: CSAGQGATHTE. The entire CDR3 sequence reads CSAGQGATHTEAFF.

This clone was observed at least ten times. CDR3 DNA (partial): TGCAGTGCTAGCGGTTCTGGCAATGAG. Protein sequence: CSASGSGNE. The full CDR3 protein reads CSASGSGNEQFF. V gene TRBV20-1 combines with J gene TRBJ2-1; D remains ambiguous. The sequence runs out 3 residues before the end of the CDR3; the remainder is reconstructed from the germline J gene. There are 12 residues in the CDR3. The germline V gene has CDR1 DFQATT and CDR2 SNEGSKA (reference sequence). V dropped 3 bases and J dropped 6 bases, with 9 bases sitting between them.

This clone has a count of ten or more. The read halts 3 residues ahead of the CDR3 end, with the missing end drawn from the germline J gene. The rearrangement uses TRBV7-8 and TRBJ1-1; 7 positions match TRBD1. This CDR3 has 14 amino acids. With 5 bases clipped from V and 3 bases from J, the junction kept 6 bases outside the gene matches. Germline CDR1 is SGHVS and CDR2 is FQNEAQ. The DNA read from the CDR3 is TGTGCCAGCAGCCTCCGACAGGGCGACACTGAA. Translating it yields CASSLRQGDTE. The full-length CDR3 reads as CASSLRQGDTEAFF.

This clone was seen repeatedly, ten times or more. The read gets to within 3 residues of the CDR3 end, and the germline J gene fills in the rest. This chain connects TRBV6-1 to TRBJ1-2; TRBD1 agrees at 8 bases. V dropped 3 bases and J dropped 5; count of bases not matched to a gene: 2. Looked up from germline, CDR1 is MNHNS and CDR2 is SASEGT. This CDR3 has 13 amino acids. CDR3 region: CASSDRQGYGYTF. The DNA read from the CDR3 is TGTGCCAGCAGTGACCGACAGGGGTATGGC.

This clone was observed many times. Read sequence stops 3 residues before the CDR3 end, and the germline J gene provides the missing end. The rearrangement links TRBV29-1 to TRBJ2-7, with D possibly TRBD2 on 5 matching bases. The CDR3 runs 11 residues. Germline V gene sequence: CDR1 SQVTM, CDR2 ANQGSEA. Trimming pared 7 bases from V and 3 bases from J, leaving 10 bases between. The covered CDR3 bases are TGCAGCGCCGAGGGTTACTACGAG. Protein: CSAEGYYE. The whole CDR3 sequence reads CSAEGYYEQYF.

Comment on this clone: The sequence runs out 3 residues before the end of the CDR3; the remainder is reconstructed from the germline J gene. V gene TRBV27 combines with J gene TRBJ2-7, with unresolved D. The ends were cut back, 8 bases at V and 1 base at J, with 6 bases in the middle. The CDR3 is made up of 11 amino acids. CDR1 and CDR2 (germline): MNHEY, SMNVEV (reference sequence). Partial CDR3 DNA: TGTGCCAGCGGCCAATCCTACGAG. Amino acid sequence: CASGQSYE. In full, the CDR3 reads CASGQSYEQYF.

This clone showed up many times. The read terminates 3 residues before the CDR3 end, so the remaining end is supplied by the germline J gene. The chain uses TRBV11-2 and TRBJ2-2; D remains unclear. Germline V lookup: CDR1 SGHAT, CDR2 FQNNGV. The V and J ends lost 1 base and 4 bases respectively, with 7 bases between them. The CDR3 runs to 14 residues. This CDR3 reads CASSLALPTGELFF. The CDR3 DNA, read in part, is TGTGCCAGCAGCTTAGCCCTTCCCACCGGGGAG.

This clone was seen many times. The CDR3 end lies 3 residues beyond the end of the read and is filled in from the germline J gene. V and J are TRBV6-2 or TRBV6-3 and TRBJ2-3; 7 bases agree with TRBD1. There are 13 residues in the CDR3. CDR1 and CDR2 from the germline V gene are MNHEY and SVGEGT. The sequenced part of the CDR3 DNA is TGTGCCAGCGGAGACAGGGCGGAAGAGACG. It encodes CASGDRAEET. The whole CDR3 region reads CASGDRAEETQYF.

On this clone itself: Sequencing ends 3 residues short of the CDR3 end; the germline J gene provides the rest. The chain combines TRBV7-9 with TRBJ2-2, with 7 bases fitting TRBD2. The CDR3 is 14 residues long. After removal of 6 bases from V and 4 bases from J, the junction contained 5 bases not matched to a gene. The V gene's germline CDR1 is SEHNR and CDR2 FQNEAQ (reference sequence). CDR3 DNA (partial): TGTGCCAGCAGACCAGCGGGGCTCACCGGGGAG. Its translation: CASRPAGLTGE. The CDR3 reads in full as CASRPAGLTGELFF.

This clone was seen ten or more times. Read coverage stops 3 residues before the CDR3 terminus; the germline J gene supplies the remainder. The V call is TRBV5-1, the J call TRBJ1-5; no clear D gene. V shed 3 bases and J shed 0 bases, with 10 bases lying between them. CDR3 length equals 15 residues. The germline gives CDR1 SGHRS, CDR2 YFSETQ. CDR3 in amino acids: CASSWAGYSNQPQHF. CDR3 bases read: TGCGCCAGCAGCTGGGCAGGCTATAGCAATCAGCCC.

This clone occurred many times. The read terminates 3 residues ahead of where the CDR3 ends, so the germline J gene completes it. The V and J genes are TRBV4-1 and TRBJ2-3; weak D call: TRBD1 (6 bases). V lost 4 bases and J 2 bases, leaving 16 bases between the germline ends. Germline loops: CDR1 MGHRA, CDR2 YSYEKL. The CDR3 runs to 16 residues. CDR3 DNA (partial): TGCGCCAGCAGCCTCCGGGACACGGCCAACACAGATACG. It codes for CASSLRDTANTDT. The complete CDR3 sequence is CASSLRDTANTDTQYF.

This clone was counted many times. The CDR3 is cut off 3 residues early in the read; its end comes from the germline J gene. The chain uses TRBV28 and TRBJ2-2, with 11 bases aligning to TRBD2. CDR1 and CDR2 from the germline V gene are MDHEN and SYDVKM. V shed 11 bases and J 4 bases; nucleotides not matched to a gene: 9. The CDR3 is 15 amino acids. The CDR3 bases that were read are TGTGCCGGACGTAGCGGGGGGGAGGGCACCGGGGAG. The encoded protein is CAGRSGGEGTGE. The full CDR3 protein is CAGRSGGEGTGELFF.

This clone has a handful of counts. The CDR3 extends 3 residues past the end of the read, so its final part is completed from the germline J gene. The genes are TRBV6-1 and TRBJ1-2; D is unresolved. CDR1 is MNHNS and CDR2 is SASEGT in the germline V gene. This CDR3 comprises 15 residues. CDR3: CASSVVASGANDYTF. CDR3 bases read: TGTGCCAGCAGTGTAGTGGCTAGCGGAGCCAATGAC.

This clone was detected many times. The DNA ends 3 residues before the CDR3 does, and the rest of the CDR3 is filled in from the germline J gene. This chain links TRBV18 with TRBJ1-2, with unresolved D. The germline V gene has CDR1 KGHSH and CDR2 LQKENI. The CDR3 length is 14 residues. V lost 2 bases, J lost 1 base, and 8 bases lay in between. This chain's CDR3 is CASSPAGNNYGYTF. Partial CDR3 DNA: TGTGCCAGCTCACCAGCGGGGAATAACTATGGC.

This clone was detected many times. Incomplete CDR3 DNA: TGCGCCAGCAGCCAAGTAACTAGCGGATTCACAGATACG. Its translation is CASSQVTSGFTDT. The complete CDR3 reads CASSQVTSGFTDTQYF. The rearrangement links TRBV4-1 to TRBJ2-3; TRBD2 agrees at 8 bases. The read ends 3 residues before the CDR3 terminus; that terminus is restored from the germline J gene. Germline V gene lookup returns CDR1 MGHRA and CDR2 YSYEKL. J was trimmed by 2 bases and V by 1 base; bases with no gene match: 5. This CDR3 region has 16 residues.

At least ten counts were recorded for this clone. The read terminates 3 residues ahead of where the CDR3 ends, so the germline J gene completes it. The J gene is TRBJ1-4, the V gene TRBV5-1, with TRBD1 matching over 9 bases. The CDR3 is 21 amino acids. CDR1 SGHRS and CDR2 YFSETQ come from the germline V gene. Trimming took 3 bases from V and 2 from J; bases not matched to a gene: 20. CDR3 region: CASSSNAFTGGGSSTNEKLFF. Incomplete CDR3 DNA: TGCGCCAGCAGCTCTAACGCTTTTACAGGGGGCGGATCGTCCACTAATGAAAAA.

This clone was observed at least ten times. The observed sequence ends 3 residues before the CDR3 terminus, with the missing tail filled in from the germline J gene. The rearrangement links TRBV7-9 to TRBJ1-2, with TRBD1 as a possible D gene (6 bases). The CDR3 is made up of 15 amino acids. Germline values: CDR1 SEHNR, CDR2 FQNEAQ (reference sequence). Trimming stripped 5 bases from V and 4 bases from J, with 17 bases between. Partial CDR3 DNA: TGTGCCAGCAGCCCTTTCCCGGACAGTATCTATGGC. Translation gives CASSPFPDSIYG. The whole CDR3 reads CASSPFPDSIYGYTF.

This clone was seen a handful of times. At one end the junction does not follow the germline gene, possibly because of a read error. The CDR3 end falls 3 residues outside the read, so it is completed with the germline J gene. The same CDR3 also results from other DNA sequences found in this sample. The V gene is TRBV16, the J gene TRBJ1-3, with D unclear. This CDR3 is built from 17 residues. CDR1 and CDR2 (germline): KGHSY, FQNENV. CDR3 region: CASSATVLGSKANTIYF. The sequenced CDR3 bases are TGTGCCAGCAGCGCCACCGTCCTAGGCTCCAAAGCAAACACG. Full variable domain (missing parts from reference TRBV16 and TRBJ1-3): GEEVAQTPKHLVRGEGQKAKLYCAPIKGHSYVFWYQQVLKNEFKFLISFQNENVFDETGMPKERFSAKCLPNSPCSLEIQATKLEDSAVYFCASSATVLGSKANTIYFGEGSWLTVV.